Presented here are 19 T cell receptor beta chains from one specimen sequenced in a study of blood T cell repertoires in COVID-19. Sequenced by immunoSEQ multiplex PCR; TCRdb stores in-frame clones only, minus some. The table shows 170,000 or so clones, with over 80% occurring only once. Sequences were obtained from peripheral blood. The receptors shown here come from a woman aged 60-75 years with acute or convalescent COVID-19.

V is TRBV9 and J is TRBJ1-5; TRBD1 is a possible D gene (6 bases). Per germline, CDR1 SGDLS and CDR2 YYNGEE. The CDR3 has 14 amino acids. Trimming cost V 3 bases and J 0 bases, with 7 bases left between them. This CDR3 reads CASSEGVSNQPQHF. DNA of the CDR3: TGTGCCAGCAGCGAGGGGGTTAGCAATCAGCCCCAGCATTTT.

This clone has more than one count but fewer than ten. The genes are TRBV11-3 and TRBJ1-1; 10 positions agree with TRBD1. Trimming removed 5 bases from V and 4 bases from J; junction bases left unmatched: 1. The CDR3 spans 13 residues. Germline V gives CDR1 SGHNT, CDR2 YENEEA. CDR3 region: CASSRTGGTEAFF. Written as DNA, the CDR3 is TGTGCCAGCAGCAGGACAGGGGGCACTGAAGCTTTCTTT.

This clone was seen a single time. This chain connects TRBV5-4 to TRBJ1-6; TRBD1 is a possible D gene (5 bases). This CDR3 region has 17 residues. The V gene lost 4 bases and the J gene lost 0 bases, with 14 bases spanning the gap. Germline loops: CDR1 SGHNT, CDR2 YYREEE (reference sequence). CDR3 amino acids: CASSPTGQGSYNSPLHF. CDR3 nucleotides: TGTGCCAGCAGCCCCACAGGTCAAGGCTCCTATAATTCACCCCTCCACTTT.

V and J are TRBV4-3 and TRBJ1-4, with no clear D. From germline, CDR1 is LGHNA and CDR2 YSLEER. The V end was cut by 0 bases, the J end by 8 bases, with 10 bases between. The CDR3 has 14 amino acids. CDR3 DNA sequence: TGCGCCAGCAGCCAAGATTTAAGAGGAGAAAAACTGTTTTTT. Translated, it gives CASSQDLRGEKLFF.

The genes are TRBV3-1 (or the pseudogene TRBV3-2) and TRBJ2-2, with TRBD2 identical over 13 bases. Germline V gives CDR1 LGHDT, CDR2 YNNKEL (reference sequence). The CDR3 has 21 residues. Losses at the gene ends were 2 bases for V and 0 bases for J; bases not matched to a gene: 12. The CDR3 spells CASSQNAPGTSGAANTGELFF. The DNA of the CDR3 is TGTGCCAGCAGCCAAAACGCACCCGGGACTAGCGGGGCCGCGAACACCGGGGAGCTGTTTTTT.

The V call is TRBV27, the J call TRBJ2-1; a possible D gene is TRBD1 (5 bases). Germline CDR1 MNHEY, CDR2 SMNVEV (reference sequence). The CDR3 extends over 14 amino acids. Trimming pared 7 bases from V and 2 bases from J, leaving 12 bases between. CDR3: CASNQARAYNEQFF. DNA for the CDR3: TGTGCCAGCAACCAAGCCAGGGCCTACAATGAGCAGTTCTTC.

This clone was counted a single time. The rearrangement uses TRBV28 and TRBJ1-5, with D possibly being TRBD1 (5 bases). Deletions cut 6 bases from V and 5 bases from J, with 20 bases between. Germline V gene data show CDR1 as MDHEN and CDR2 as SYDVKM. The CDR3 spans 16 residues. The CDR3 spells CASSSRREGIYQPQHF. The CDR3 nucleotides are TGTGCCAGCAGCTCACGAAGGGAGGGGATATATCAGCCCCAGCATTTT.

V gene TRBV18 combines with J gene TRBJ2-3; 8 bases are a match to TRBD2. The CDR3 is 16 residues long. V trimming: 3 bases; J trimming: 4 bases; junction bases outside the gene matches: 9. CDR1 is KGHSH and CDR2 is LQKENI in the germline V gene. This chain's CDR3 is CASSPILAANSDTQYF. The CDR3 region has the DNA TGTGCCAGCTCACCCATACTAGCGGCAAACTCAGATACGCAGTATTTT.

The V call is TRBV7-6, the J call TRBJ1-2; 9 nucleotides agree with TRBD1. The CDR3 extends over 13 amino acids. The ends lost 5 bases at V and 6 bases at J; junction bases unmatched: 4. Germline loops: CDR1 SGHVS, CDR2 FNYEAQ. The CDR3 DNA reads as TGTGCCAGCAGCCTGGGACAGGGCCATGGCTACACCTTC. Translated, it gives CASSLGQGHGYTF.

This clone was found a few times. The chain is built from TRBV6-6 and TRBJ1-6; 7 nucleotides agree with TRBD1. Germline V gene lookup returns CDR1 MNHNY and CDR2 SVGAGI (reference sequence). The CDR3 totals 14 residues. V lost 6 bases to trimming and J lost 9 bases; unmatched junction nucleotides: 8. The CDR3 nucleotides are TGTGCCAGCAGACCTACAGGGGAGAGTTCACCCCTCCACTTT. This gives the protein CASRPTGESSPLHF.

In regard to this clone: At the DNA level, this CDR3 is encoded by other sequences in the same sample as well. The V gene is TRBV5-1, the J gene TRBJ1-2, with a possible D match to TRBD1 (6 bases). Germline lookup yields CDR1 SGHRS and CDR2 YFSETQ. V was cut by 0 bases and J by 6 bases, with 9 bases left in between. The CDR3 sequence is 13 residues long. The chain's CDR3 is CASSLDRVDGYTF. CDR3 DNA: TGCGCCAGCAGCTTGGACAGGGTCGATGGCTACACCTTC.

The chain joins TRBV5-1 to TRBJ1-6; TRBD1 is a possible D gene (5 bases). The ends were cut back, 7 bases at V and 10 bases at J, with 15 bases in the middle. The CDR3 contains 13 residues. Germline V gives CDR1 SGHRS, CDR2 YFSETQ. The CDR3 loop reads CASYGGDGSPLHF. CDR3 DNA sequence: TGCGCCAGCTACGGAGGGGACGGGTCACCCCTCCACTTT.

The chain couples TRBV6-6 to TRBJ2-7; TRBD1 matches at 9 bases. V lost 8 bases and J lost 4; bases outside the gene matches: 15. Germline lookup yields CDR1 MNHNY and CDR2 SVGAGI (reference sequence). The CDR3 length is 16 residues. The CDR3: CASGLPSGTGMYEQYF. The CDR3 coding sequence is TGTGCCAGCGGCCTCCCTTCCGGGACAGGGATGTACGAGCAGTACTTC.

This CDR3 is CASSLNPGGEKLFF. The CDR3 region has the DNA TGCGCCAGCAGCTTGAACCCGGGGGGTGAAAAACTGTTTTTT. The chain couples TRBV5-1 to TRBJ1-4, with D possibly TRBD1 on 5 matching bases. Germline V gene data show CDR1 as SGHRS and CDR2 as YFSETQ. Trimming stripped 1 base from V and 7 bases from J, with 11 bases between. The CDR3 runs to 14 residues.

Relative to its sample, this clone is large. The chain recombines TRBV6-6 with TRBJ1-2; tentatively, D is TRBD1 (5 bases). Germline lookup yields CDR1 MNHNY and CDR2 SVGAGI (reference sequence). V gave up 5 bases and J gave up 0 bases, with 19 bases separating them. The CDR3 totals 17 residues. CDR3 nucleotide sequence: TGTGCCAGCAGTCCCCTGGGGGGAGGGGAAGCTAACTATGGCTACACCTTC. Amino acid sequence: CASSPLGGGEANYGYTF.

This chain links TRBV3-1 (or the pseudogene TRBV3-2) with TRBJ1-1, with D possibly TRBD1 on 5 matching bases. The V gene lost 5 bases and the J gene lost 5 bases, with 18 bases spanning the gap. This CDR3 comprises 15 residues. Germline values: CDR1 LGHDT, CDR2 YNNKEL (reference sequence). The CDR3 nucleotides read TGTGCCAGCAGCTCCCGGACAAGGGTCGGGACTGAAGCTTTCTTT. Encoded protein: CASSSRTRVGTEAFF.

This clone has only a few counts. In DNA form, the CDR3 reads TGTGCCAGCAGCTGGAGACCGGGACAGGGTGGCTACGAGCAGTACTTC. This gives the protein CASSWRPGQGGYEQYF. The J gene is TRBJ2-7, the V gene TRBV5-8; 9 bases are shared with TRBD1. Germline CDR1 SGHTS, CDR2 YDEGEE. With V trimmed by 3 bases and J by 3 bases, 10 bases remained unmatched. This CDR3 is built from 16 residues.

This clone was seen a few times. V and J are TRBV7-2 and TRBJ2-1, with 8 bases that match TRBD1. Germline V gene sequence: CDR1 SGHTA, CDR2 FQGNSA. The CDR3 is made up of 14 amino acids. The ends lost 3 bases at V and 10 bases at J; junction bases unmatched: 8. DNA for the CDR3: TGTGCCAGCAGCTTTAGGATACAGGGGGAAGAGCAGTTCTTC. Translation gives CASSFRIQGEEQFF.

This rearrangement joins TRBV21-1 to TRBJ1-3. TRBV21-1 is given as a pseudogene. The CDR3 is made up of 15 amino acids. The CDR3 here is CASSKVARGGDTIYF. DNA of the CDR3: TGTGCCAGCAGCAAAGTTGCCAGGGGAGGGGACACCATATATTTT.